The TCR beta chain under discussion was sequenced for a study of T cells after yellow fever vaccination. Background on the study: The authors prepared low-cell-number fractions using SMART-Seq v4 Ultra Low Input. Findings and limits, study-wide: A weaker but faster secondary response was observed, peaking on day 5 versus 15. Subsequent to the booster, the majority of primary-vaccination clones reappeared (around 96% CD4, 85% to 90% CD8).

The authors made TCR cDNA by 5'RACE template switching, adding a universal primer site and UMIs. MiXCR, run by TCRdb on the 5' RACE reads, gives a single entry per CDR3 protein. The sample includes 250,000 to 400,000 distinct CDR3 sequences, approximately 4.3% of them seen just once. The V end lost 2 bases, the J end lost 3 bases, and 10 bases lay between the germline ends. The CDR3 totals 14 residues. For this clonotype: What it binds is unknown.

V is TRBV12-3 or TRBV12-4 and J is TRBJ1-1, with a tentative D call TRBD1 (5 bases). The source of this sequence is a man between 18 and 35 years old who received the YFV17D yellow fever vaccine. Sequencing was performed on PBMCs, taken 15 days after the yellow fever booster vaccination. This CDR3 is CASSLMAGHTEAFF. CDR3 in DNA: TGTGCCAGCAGTTTAATGGCAGGGCACACTGAAGCTTTCTTT.